The 27 T cell receptor beta chains presented below share a single source sample, sequenced in a study of shared clonotypes between healthy human individuals. Libraries were prepared by immunoSEQ multiplex PCR; TCRdb keeps only in-frame clonotypes and omits some of them. The top ten clones hold roughly 1.5% of a sample with approximately 980,000 clones, roughly 72% of them seen once. The sequenced sample consisted of memory CD4+ T cells sorted from blood. Subset here: CD45RA-negative fraction. These receptors came from a man aged 18 to 29 in good health.

The chain joins TRBV2 to TRBJ1-1, with D perhaps TRBD1 (5 bases). The CDR3 covers 14 residues. V shed 5 bases and J shed 5 bases, with 15 bases lying between them. Germline assignment: CDR1 SNHLY and CDR2 FYNNEI. The CDR3 coding sequence is TGTGCCAGCAGTAACAGGCTGGCGAGAACTGAAGCTTTCTTT. Translated: CASSNRLARTEAFF.

This clone occurred a few times. This sample also contains other DNA sequences that code for the same CDR3. V gene TRBV6-5 combines with J gene TRBJ2-7; 12 positions match TRBD1. J gave up 6 bases and V 8 bases, and 5 bases lay outside the gene matches. CDR3 length: 13 amino acids. CDR1 and CDR2 from the germline V gene are MNHEY and SVGAGI. CDR3: CASSGTGGGEQYF. The CDR3, as DNA: TGTGCCAGCTCAGGGACAGGGGGCGGCGAGCAGTACTTC.

The chain uses TRBV6-1 and TRBJ2-5; D gene uncertain. The germline V gene has CDR1 MNHNS and CDR2 SASEGT. V lost 6 bases, J lost 1 base, and 12 bases lay in between. The CDR3 consists of 14 residues. The CDR3 nucleotides read TGTGCCAGCAGGCCCTCCAGCCTCCAAGAGACCCAGTACTTC. This encodes CASRPSSLQETQYF.

V usage is TRBV15 and J usage is TRBJ1-5; D is possibly TRBD1 (6 bases). Between the trimmed V and J ends, which lost 5 bases and 2 bases, there was a span of 16 bases. The CDR3 consists of 16 residues. CDR1 LNHNV and CDR2 YYDKDF come from the germline V gene (reference sequence). The DNA for the CDR3 is TGTGCCACCAGCCGGGGACGGGGGGCGGGCAATCAGCCCCAGCATTTT. Amino acids: CATSRGRGAGNQPQHF.

This clone appeared a few times. The sample holds other DNA sequences that translate to the same CDR3. V and J are TRBV5-1 and TRBJ1-1; D is perhaps TRBD1 (6 bases). V was clipped by 4 bases and J by 1 base, with 8 bases between them. Looked up from germline, CDR1 is SGHRS and CDR2 is YFSETQ. This CDR3 comprises 13 residues. CDR3 sequence (DNA): TGCGCCAGCAGCACGACAGGGAACACTGAAGCTTTCTTT. It specifies CASSTTGNTEAFF.

This clone was counted between two and nine times. The gene calls are TRBV5-1 and TRBJ2-1; TRBD1 agrees at 9 bases. Germline V gene lookup returns CDR1 SGHRS and CDR2 YFSETQ. J was trimmed by 4 bases and V by 0 bases; bases with no gene match: 5. The CDR3 covers 16 residues. The CDR3: CASSLVVTGGYNEQFF. CDR3 sequence (DNA): TGCGCCAGCAGCTTGGTAGTGACAGGGGGTTACAATGAGCAGTTCTTC.

The chain carries TRBV6-1 and TRBJ1-5, with 10 positions matching TRBD1. This CDR3 has 14 residues. The germline gives CDR1 MNHNS, CDR2 SASEGT. J was trimmed by 11 bases and V by 6 bases; bases with no gene match: 10. Written as DNA, the CDR3 is TGTGCCAGCAGAGGGACAGGGGTCCTATTAGCCCAGCATTTT. Its translation: CASRGTGVLLAQHF.

This clone was observed once. This chain joins TRBV15 and TRBJ2-1; TRBD1 matches 7 bases. V trimming: 0 bases; J trimming: 6 bases; junction bases outside the gene matches: 8. Germline V lookup: CDR1 LNHNV, CDR2 YYDKDF (reference sequence). The CDR3 contains 16 residues. CDR3 DNA sequence: TGTGCCACCAGCAGAGATAAACTACAGGGGTTCAATGAGCAGTTCTTC. Translated, it gives CATSRDKLQGFNEQFF.

The chain employs TRBV28 and TRBJ1-2, with D maybe TRBD1 (5 bases). Germline CDR1 is MDHEN and CDR2 is SYDVKM. There are 13 residues in the CDR3. V lost 5 bases and J lost 4, with 11 bases in between. CDR3 region: CASSPPGPYGYTF. The CDR3 DNA reads TGTGCCAGCAGTCCGCCGGGACCCTATGGCTACACCTTC.

This clone was picked up a small number of times. V usage is TRBV7-9 and J usage is TRBJ2-5, with unresolved D. Germline CDR1 reads SEHNR; CDR2 reads FQNEAQ (reference sequence). The CDR3 loop spans 13 amino acids. Deletions cut 1 base from V and 5 bases from J, with 8 bases between. The CDR3 DNA reads as TGTGCCAGCAGCTTAGATGCCGCGGAGACCCAGTACTTC. It specifies CASSLDAAETQYF. The whole variable domain, remainder taken from reference TRBV7-9 and TRBJ2-5, is DTGVSQNPRHKITKRGQNVTFRCDPISEHNRLYWYRQTLGQGPEFLTYFQNEAQLEKSRLLSDRFSAERPKGSFSTLEIQRTEQGDSAMYLCASSLDAAETQYFGPGTRLLVL.

V gene TRBV7-2 combines with J gene TRBJ1-6; D ambiguous. V was clipped by 0 bases and J by 3 bases, with 12 bases between them. This CDR3 comprises 17 residues. Germline V gene lookup returns CDR1 SGHTA and CDR2 FQGNSA. The CDR3 coding sequence is TGTGCCAGCAGCTTAGCAGGCAGGTCCGGCTATAATTCACCCCTCCACTTT. Amino acids: CASSLAGRSGYNSPLHF.

The chain joins TRBV6-6 to TRBJ2-4, with D possibly being TRBD1 or TRBD2 (7 bases each). Looked up from germline, CDR1 is MNHNY and CDR2 is SVGAGI (reference sequence). The CDR3 is 11 amino acids. The CDR3 reads CVTGEGNIQYF. CDR3 sequence (DNA): TGTGTAACAGGGGAGGGAAACATTCAGTACTTC.

The genes are TRBV14 and TRBJ2-5; D perhaps matches TRBD1 (6 bases). The CDR3 is made up of 13 amino acids. V lost 5 bases and J lost 7, with 14 bases in between. Germline V lookup: CDR1 SGHDN, CDR2 FVKESK. CDR3 sequence: CASSLNRDGTQYF. CDR3 in DNA: TGTGCCAGCAGCTTAAACAGGGATGGGACCCAGTACTTC.

V gene TRBV7-2 combines with J gene TRBJ2-3, with TRBD2 identical over 10 bases. The CDR3 totals 16 residues. V shed 1 base, J shed 2 bases, and the junction held 3 bases outside the gene matches. Germline CDR1 reads SGHTA; CDR2 reads FQGNSA. CDR3 nucleotide sequence: TGTGCCAGCAGCTTAGTGAGCGGGAGGGCCACAGATACGCAGTATTTT. Translating it yields CASSLVSGRATDTQYF.

A single count supports this clone. For the CDR3, the DNA is TGTGCCAGCAGCTCTCTAACAGGGGGGCAGACCCAGTACTTC. Translation gives CASSSLTGGQTQYF. The V and J genes are TRBV5-6 and TRBJ2-5, with 8 positions matching TRBD1. V trimming: 3 bases; J trimming: 6 bases; junction bases outside the gene matches: 7. The CDR3 has 14 residues. Germline-derived CDR1 and CDR2 are SGHDT and YYEEEE.

The chain uses TRBV7-8 and TRBJ2-3; D gene ambiguous. CDR1 is SGHVS and CDR2 is FQNEAQ in the germline V gene. Trimming removed 2 bases at V and 5 bases at J, with 11 bases between. The CDR3 spans 14 residues. DNA for the CDR3: TGTGCCAGCAGCTTACTGAATGCTAAAGATACGCAGTATTTT. As protein: CASSLLNAKDTQYF.

The V call is TRBV5-1, the J call TRBJ2-5; the match to TRBD2 covers 8 bases. From germline, CDR1 is SGHRS and CDR2 YFSETQ. The CDR3 is made up of 14 amino acids. J lost 5 bases, V lost 4 bases, and 7 bases had no gene match. CDR3 residues: CASSLTSGVETQYF. CDR3 DNA: TGCGCCAGCAGCCTAACTAGCGGTGTCGAGACCCAGTACTTC.

This chain joins TRBV27 and TRBJ1-6; 9 nucleotides align to TRBD1. Germline lookup yields CDR1 MNHEY and CDR2 SMNVEV (reference sequence). V dropped 5 bases and J dropped 8; count of bases not matched to a gene: 10. This CDR3 has 16 residues. CDR3 sequence reads: CASSPDRGEKYSPLHF. CDR3 coding DNA: TGTGCCAGCAGTCCTGACAGGGGGGAAAAGTATTCACCCCTCCACTTT.

This clone has ten or more counts. The V gene is TRBV6-4, the J gene TRBJ1-3; D uncertain. There are 16 residues in the CDR3. V lost 4 bases and J 4 bases, leaving 17 bases between the germline ends. Germline values: CDR1 MRHNA, CDR2 SNTAGT. The CDR3 reads CASSGIVLASGNTIYF. CDR3 sequence (DNA): TGTGCCAGCAGTGGTATCGTTCTGGCCTCCGGAAACACCATATATTTT.

Turning to this clone: Distinct nucleotide sequences in the sample also encode this CDR3. The genes are TRBV5-1 and TRBJ2-5; 8 bases match TRBD1. The ends lost 0 bases at V and 5 bases at J; junction bases unmatched: 3. Germline assignment: CDR1 SGHRS and CDR2 YFSETQ. The CDR3 length is 14 residues. CDR3 DNA: TGCGCCAGCAGCTTGGGGACAGGGCGCGAGACCCAGTACTTC. This encodes CASSLGTGRETQYF. The full variable domain, with the rest looked up from reference TRBV5-1 and TRBJ2-5, is KAGVTQTPRYLIKTRGQQVTLSCSPISGHRSVSWYQQTPGQGLQFLFEYFSETQRNKGNFPGRFSGRQFSNSRSEMNVSTLELGDSALYLCASSLGTGRETQYFGPGTRLLVL.

The genes are TRBV6-6 and TRBJ2-7; D not resolved. The CDR3 runs 13 residues. The V end lost 0 bases, the J end lost 8 bases, and 11 bases lay between the germline ends. In germline, CDR1 is MNHNY, CDR2 SVGAGI (reference sequence). The CDR3 loop reads CASSYSVLGKQYF. The CDR3 DNA follows: TGTGCCAGCAGTTACTCGGTCCTAGGAAAGCAGTACTTC.

This clone is a singleton in its sample. The chain has TRBV7-9 and TRBJ2-3; TRBD1 aligns across 8 bases. Germline V gives CDR1 SEHNR, CDR2 FQNEAQ (reference sequence). The CDR3 is made up of 16 amino acids. J gave up 2 bases and V 3 bases, and 7 bases lay outside the gene matches. The CDR3 nucleotides are TGTGCCAGCAGCTTTACAGGGGGGTTTTTCACAGATACGCAGTATTTT. Its protein is CASSFTGGFFTDTQYF.

The rearrangement links TRBV6-4 to TRBJ2-2, with 7 bases aligning to TRBD2. The germline V gene has CDR1 MRHNA and CDR2 SNTAGT. The length of the CDR3 is 14 residues. V shed 6 bases and J 0 bases; nucleotides not matched to a gene: 1. DNA for the CDR3: TGTGCCAGCAGGCTAGCGGCGAACACCGGGGAGCTGTTTTTT. This encodes CASRLAANTGELFF.

The V call is TRBV28, the J call TRBJ1-6; D gene uncertain. CDR3 size: 13 residues. Germline CDR1 reads MDHEN; CDR2 reads SYDVKM. Trimming left V 4 bases short and J 5 bases short, with 6 bases between. The CDR3 is CASSSTNNSPLHF. The CDR3 DNA reads as TGTGCCAGCAGTTCCACCAATAATTCACCCCTCCACTTT.

The chain uses TRBV6-7 and TRBJ1-4; D is possibly TRBD1 (6 bases). TRBV6-7 is known as an ORF, though its function is uncertain. The germline V and J ends were trimmed by 4 bases and 3 bases, with 15 bases remaining between them. The length of the CDR3 is 16 residues. CDR3 region: CASSSKQGTANEKLFF. The DNA of the CDR3 is TGTGCCAGCAGTTCGAAACAGGGCACGGCTAATGAAAAACTGTTTTTT.

CDR3 nucleotide sequence: TGTGCCAGCAGTCCCATAGCGGGGGGACAAGAGACCCAGTACTTC. It yields the protein CASSPIAGGQETQYF. The chain joins TRBV27 to TRBJ2-5; 10 positions agree with TRBD2. J gave up 2 bases and V 5 bases, and 5 bases lay outside the gene matches. There are 15 residues in the CDR3. Germline CDR1 and CDR2: MNHEY and SMNVEV (reference sequence).

The chain links TRBV6-5 to TRBJ1-2; 9 bases are shared with TRBD1. This CDR3 contains 14 residues. Germline V lookup: CDR1 MNHEY, CDR2 SVGAGI. V trimming: 0 bases; J trimming: 7 bases; junction bases outside the gene matches: 3. CDR3 in amino acids: CASSYSGQGTGYTF. In DNA form, the CDR3 reads TGTGCCAGCAGTTACTCCGGACAGGGGACTGGCTACACCTTC.